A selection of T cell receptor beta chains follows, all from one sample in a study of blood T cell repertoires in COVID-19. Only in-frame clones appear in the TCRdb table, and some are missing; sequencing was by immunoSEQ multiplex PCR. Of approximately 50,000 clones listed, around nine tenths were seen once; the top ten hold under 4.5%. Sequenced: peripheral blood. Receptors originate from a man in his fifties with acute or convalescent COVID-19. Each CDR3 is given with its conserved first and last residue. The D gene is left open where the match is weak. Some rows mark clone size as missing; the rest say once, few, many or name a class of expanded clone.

CDR3: CASSLPSGNNEQFF; DNA: TGTGCCAGCAGTTTGCCTAGCGGAAACAATGAGCAGTTCTTC; J: TRBJ2-1; D: TRBD2; V: TRBV6-5; size: -; length: 14
CDR3: CASSYGGRVIYEQYF; DNA: TGTGCCAGCAGTTACGGCGGGAGAGTGATATACGAGCAGTACTTC; J: TRBJ2-7; D: TRBD2; V: TRBV6-5; size: few; length: 15
CDR3: CASSLGQGAYGYTF; DNA: TGCGCCAGCAGCTTGGGACAGGGGGCCTATGGCTACACCTTC; J: TRBJ1-2; D: TRBD1; V: TRBV5-1; size: -; length: 14
CDR3: CASSLRYPAGGRYNEQFF; DNA: TGCGCCAGCAGCCTCAGGTATCCAGCGGGAGGCCGGTACAATGAGCAGTTCTTC; J: TRBJ2-1; D: TRBD2; V: TRBV4-1; size: -; length: 18
CDR3: CAWGTSGIYEQYF; DNA: TGTGCCTGGGGGACTAGCGGGATATACGAGCAGTACTTC; J: TRBJ2-7; D: TRBD2; V: TRBV30; size: -; length: 13
CDR3: CASSPVGGAQNYGYTF; DNA: TGTGCCAGCTCACCCGTAGGGGGGGCGCAAAACTATGGCTACACCTTC; J: TRBJ1-2; D: -; V: TRBV18; size: few; length: 16
CDR3: CASDSGGEETQYF; DNA: TGTGCCAGCGATTCAGGGGGCGAGGAGACCCAGTACTTC; J: TRBJ2-5; D: TRBD1; V: TRBV28; size: -; length: 13
CDR3: CASSLGSYGQPQHF; DNA: TGTGCCAGCAGTTTAGGGAGTTATGGTCAGCCCCAGCATTTT; J: TRBJ1-5; D: -; V: TRBV27; size: -; length: 14
CDR3: CASRDNREETQYF; DNA: TGTGCCAGCAGGGATAACAGGGAAGAGACCCAGTACTTC; J: TRBJ2-5; D: -; V: TRBV3-1/TRBV3-2; size: few; length: 13
CDR3: CASSQVGTVKYNEQFF; DNA: TGTGCCAGCAGCCAAGTTGGGACAGTAAAGTACAATGAGCAGTTCTTC; J: TRBJ2-1; D: TRBD1; V: TRBV3-1/TRBV3-2; size: -; length: 16
CDR3: CASSLSSGGYNEQFF; DNA: TGTGCCAGCAGCCTCTCTAGCGGGGGGTACAATGAGCAGTTCTTC; J: TRBJ2-1; D: TRBD2; V: TRBV7-2; size: -; length: 15
CDR3: CASSGGTDLEAFF; DNA: TGTGCCAGCAGCGGAGGGACAGATTTAGAAGCTTTCTTT; J: TRBJ1-1; D: TRBD1; V: TRBV9; size: -; length: 13
CDR3: CASSLERSYEQYF; DNA: TGTGCCAGCAGCTTGGAGAGGTCCTACGAGCAGTACTTC; J: TRBJ2-7; D: -; V: TRBV5-4; size: -; length: 13
CDR3: CASSLGRVQAFF; DNA: TGTGCCAGCAGCTTAGGGAGGGTTCAAGCTTTCTTT; J: TRBJ1-1; D: -; V: TRBV7-2; size: -; length: 12
CDR3: CASSMAGFNQPQHF; DNA: TGTGCCAGTAGTATGGCGGGGTTCAATCAGCCCCAGCATTTT; J: TRBJ1-5; D: -; V: TRBV19; size: -; length: 14
CDR3: CASTGTTTYEQYF; DNA: TGTGCCAGCACCGGGACAACAACCTACGAGCAGTACTTC; J: TRBJ2-7; D: -; V: TRBV6-5; size: -; length: 13
CDR3: CASSYETSGPTRYEQYF; DNA: TGTGCCAGCAGTTACGAGACATCAGGGCCGACTCGCTACGAGCAGTACTTC; J: TRBJ2-7; D: -; V: TRBV6-2/TRBV6-3; size: -; length: 17
CDR3: CASSPTGVSYNEQFF; DNA: TGTGCCAGCAGTCCTACAGGGGTATCCTACAATGAGCAGTTCTTC; J: TRBJ2-1; D: TRBD1; V: TRBV27; size: -; length: 15
CDR3: CASSVEASGQETQYF; DNA: TGTGCCAGCAGCGTAGAGGCTAGCGGGCAAGAGACCCAGTACTTC; J: TRBJ2-5; D: TRBD2; V: TRBV9; size: -; length: 15
CDR3: CASSRTGNTGELFF; DNA: TGTGCCAGCAGCCGGACAGGGAACACCGGGGAGCTGTTTTTT; J: TRBJ2-2; D: TRBD1; V: TRBV7-9; size: -; length: 14
CDR3: CASLTHTGGRTEAFF; DNA: TGTGCCAGCCTTACCCACACAGGGGGAAGGACTGAAGCTTTCTTT; J: TRBJ1-1; D: TRBD1; V: TRBV6-1; size: once; length: 15
CDR3: CASSQGGSYNSPLHF; DNA: TGTGCCAGCAGCCAAGGCGGCTCCTATAATTCACCCCTCCACTTT; J: TRBJ1-6; D: -; V: TRBV3-1/TRBV3-2; size: -; length: 15
CDR3: CASSLGPTGNGYTF; DNA: TGCGCCAGCAGCTTGGGACCCACAGGGAACGGCTACACCTTC; J: TRBJ1-2; D: -; V: TRBV5-1; size: -; length: 14
CDR3: CASSLSGLSTYEQYF; DNA: TGTGCCAGCAGCTTGTCCGGGTTGTCAACCTACGAGCAGTACTTC; J: TRBJ2-7; D: -; V: TRBV5-5; size: -; length: 15
CDR3: CASSVAPGGSRGYTF; DNA: TGTGCCAGCAGCGTAGCACCAGGGGGCAGTCGTGGCTACACCTTC; J: TRBJ1-2; D: TRBD1; V: TRBV9; size: -; length: 15
CDR3: CASSLRGLATRSYNEQFF; DNA: TGTGCCAGCAGCTTGAGGGGACTAGCGACTCGCTCCTACAATGAGCAGTTCTTC; J: TRBJ2-1; D: TRBD2; V: TRBV5-8; size: -; length: 18